This TCR beta chain was sequenced during a study of neurological immune-mediated disorders. With V trimmed by 2 bases and J by 6 bases, 4 bases remained unmatched. This CDR3 has 13 amino acids. Per the germline V gene, CDR1 is SGHTA and CDR2 is FQGTGA. This clonotype appeared many times. TCRdb ran MiXCR on the 5' RACE reads and lists one entry per CDR3 protein. The sample lists 30,000 or so distinct CDR3 sequences; 4.6% were seen once. This chain connects TRBV7-3 to TRBJ2-7; 7 bases agree with TRBD1. The sequence derives from a man aged 18 to 35 in good health. Sequencing was performed on PBMCs. CDR3 DNA: TGTGCCAGCAGCTTACAGGGGGTTGGCGAGCAGTACTTC. Translated: CASSLQGVGEQYF.